This T cell receptor beta chain was sequenced in a study of regulatory T cells in long-lasting Graves disease. Whole-study context: Over 5 years on antithyroid drugs plus positive TSH receptor antibodies marked Graves' disease as persistent.

General study results and limits: TRBV28, TRBJ1-2 and TRBJ2-5 were favored in persistent disease.

Time point of the sample: persistent/refractory GD, antithyroid drugs over 5 years with positive TRAb. PBMCs were the source of the RNA used for TCR sequencing. Patients of an endocrinology department in Xi'an, China, were included. The ends lost 10 bases at V and 7 bases at J; junction bases unmatched: 13. Germline loops: CDR1 MNHNS, CDR2 SASEGT. The CDR3 has 14 residues. HTBI primers from iRepertoire and Arm-PCR of CDR3 regions yielded the TCR beta libraries. In the authors' methods: Segment identification across samples yielded roughly 62 TRBV and more than 11 TRBJ segments. TCRdb redid the calling of the multiplex PCR reads with MiXCR, one entry per CDR3 protein. TCRdb, not the authors, supplied the V and J calls. Among roughly 500,000 distinct CDR3 sequences listed, about 20% were seen once. This clonotype was detected a few times. No antigen is known for it.

The starting material was peripheral blood mononuclear cells (PBMCs), obtained when the disease was refractory, from a patient treated with antithyroid drugs. The gene calls are TRBV6-1 and TRBJ1-1; TRBD1 aligns across 9 bases. The sequence was collected from a female donor with Graves disease. The CDR3: CANSQDRGVVEAFF. The CDR3 DNA reads as TGTGCCAACAGCCAGGACAGGGGTGTGGTTGAAGCTTTCTTT.